What follows is one T cell receptor (beta chain) and its context. As yet, its antigen is unknown. One end of the junction fails to match germline, which may point to a read error. In germline, CDR1 is MGHDK, CDR2 SYGVNS. CDR3 length: 13 residues. The data are from a study of PD-1 blockade in classical Hodgkin lymphoma. Findings and caveats of the study: No one has yet defined what causes the repertoire differences, which may be disease activity or prior therapy. Newly diagnosed patients were reported to start with lower TCR diversity than healthy donors.

Data came from immunoSEQ multiplex PCR; TCRdb stores just in-frame clones and leaves some out. Of fewer than 20,000 clones in the sample, about 83% are singletons; the top ten hold around 8.4%. Specified time point: newly diagnosed, previously untreated cHL patient sample. A comparison was provided by newly diagnosed, untreated classical Hodgkin lymphoma PBMCs. The sample was peripheral blood mononuclear cells (PBMCs). V and J are TRBV25-1 and TRBJ1-5; D ambiguous. This sequence was found in a human donor with classical Hodgkin lymphoma. Written as DNA, the CDR3 is TGTGCCAGCACTGAAAGTGGCAATCAGCCCCAGCATTTT. Translation: CASTESGNQPQHF.